This TCR beta chain was identified in a study of T cells expressing NK-cell markers. CDR3 size: 12 residues. The germline V gene encodes CDR1 DFQATT and CDR2 SNEGSKA (reference sequence). Of note for this clonotype: No antigen is known for it.

TCRdb reworked the 5' RACE reads into one entry per CDR3 protein, no DNA. The sample table sets out about 440,000 distinct CDR3 sequences. Study observations and caveats: Expanded clones of NKG2C+ T cells had an unclear HCMV specificity.

The sequenced sample was blood T cells: a sorted CD56 or NKG2C T cell subset, CD4+ or CD8+ T cells, or bulk PBMC T cells (not recorded which). The receptor was isolated from a woman between 18 and 69 years old in good health. The J gene is TRBJ2-4, the V gene TRBV20-1. CDR3 sequence: CSATSTKNIQYF.